The sequence of this T cell receptor (beta chain) was determined in a study of shared clonotypes between healthy human individuals. Study observations and caveats: Among the subsets, naive ones generally showed larger estimated richness than memory ones.

Trimming took 2 bases from V and 1 from J, leaving 9 bases between them. Germline CDR1 is SGHDT and CDR2 is YYEEEE. The length of the CDR3 is 14 residues. Authors' processing steps: Junction-only sequences produced by ImmunoSEQ had no quality scores, so filtering differed. Repertoires were generated with immunoSEQ multiplex PCR, while TCRdb's copy carries only in-frame clones and drops some. The V and J calls and clone size are taken from that table; D and trimming were inferred from the DNA. The table records 2 million to 2.5 million clones, 80% to 95% of them present only once. HIV-negative, healthy adults without recent acute infections or vaccinations were the donors. Splitting the CD4+ cells yielded a CD45RA+ naive subset and a CD45RA-negative memory subset. This clone was counted only a few times. The antigen remains undetermined.

Sequencing was done on a sample of naive CD4+ T cells from PBMCs. Specified subset: CD45RA+ positively selected. The chain links TRBV5-6 to TRBJ1-1; the D is unclear. The origin of this receptor is a man aged 18 to 30 in good health. Some clones in this sample may be carry-over from other donors' samples. The CDR3 here is CASSFGRPNTEAFF. CDR3 coding DNA: TGTGCCAGCAGCTTTGGACGGCCGAACACTGAAGCTTTCTTT.